Listed here are 27 T cell receptor beta chains from one sample, sequenced in a study of blood T cell repertoires in COVID-19. Data came from immunoSEQ multiplex PCR; TCRdb stores just in-frame clones and leaves some out. The sample includes about 280,000 clones, about 90% seen only once; the top ten take 8.5% to 14%. The sample consisted of peripheral blood. The receptors stem from a woman aged 25 to 39 with COVID-19, enrolled during active disease.

The chain joins TRBV28 to TRBJ2-5, with TRBD2 as a possible D gene (6 bases). This CDR3 comprises 14 residues. From germline, CDR1 is MDHEN and CDR2 SYDVKM. With 1 base removed from V and 5 bases from J, the gap between germline ends came to 11 bases. CDR3 sequence reads: CASSLSGSRETQYF. CDR3 DNA sequence: TGTGCCAGCAGTTTATCCGGGAGTAGGGAGACCCAGTACTTC. The variable domain in full, with the rest retrieved from reference TRBV28 and TRBJ2-5, is DVKVTQSSRYLVKRTGEKVFLECVQDMDHENMFWYRQDPGLGLRLIYFSYDVKMKEKGDIPEGYSVSREKKERFSLILESASTNQTSMYLCASSLSGSRETQYFGPGTRLLVL.

The chain joins TRBV6-1 to TRBJ2-3; D not certain. V lost 3 bases to trimming and J lost 6 bases, with 16 bases between them. CDR3 length: 15 residues. Per the germline V gene, CDR1 is MNHNS and CDR2 is SASEGT. CDR3 loop: CASSDPRSVVDTQYF. The CDR3 bases are TGTGCCAGCAGTGATCCTAGGTCTGTAGTTGATACGCAGTATTTT.

The rearrangement links TRBV7-6 to TRBJ2-2; TRBD1 matches 8 bases. Trimming took 1 base from V and 5 from J; bases not matched to a gene: 6. Germline CDR1 is SGHVS and CDR2 is FNYEAQ. The CDR3 runs 16 residues. CDR3 protein: CASSLEAGGATGELFF. As DNA, the CDR3 is TGTGCCAGCAGCTTAGAGGCAGGGGGCGCAACCGGGGAGCTGTTTTTT.

Notes on this clone: Other nucleotide sequences in the sample specify the same CDR3. The V and J genes are TRBV29-1 and TRBJ1-5; tentative D call: TRBD1 (5 bases). The CDR3 loop spans 12 amino acids. V was clipped by 4 bases and J by 4 bases, with 8 bases between them. Germline CDR1 is SQVTM and CDR2 is ANQGSEA. For the CDR3, the DNA is TGCAGCGTTGGGGAGGGGAATCAGCCCCAGCATTTT. It yields the protein CSVGEGNQPQHF.

This sequence joins TRBV10-3 and TRBJ1-2; maybe TRBD1 (6 bases). There are 14 residues in the CDR3. Trimming stripped 3 bases from V and 5 bases from J, with 13 bases between. The germline V gene encodes CDR1 ENHRY and CDR2 SYGVKD. The CDR3 nucleotides read TGTGCCATCAGTGATGGGGGCAGCTATTATGGCTACACCTTC. It specifies CAISDGGSYYGYTF.

This chain joins TRBV14 and TRBJ1-6; 8 nucleotides align to TRBD1. V shed 5 bases, J shed 11 bases, and the junction held 8 bases outside the gene matches. Germline V lookup: CDR1 SGHDN, CDR2 FVKESK. CDR3 length equals 14 residues. CDR3 in DNA: TGTGCCAGCAGCAGACGACAGGGGCCCACACCCCTCCACTTT. Translated: CASSRRQGPTPLHF.

The gene calls are TRBV6-5 and TRBJ2-7, with D hard to call. This CDR3 comprises 13 residues. The germline V and J ends were trimmed by 0 bases and 5 bases, with 8 bases remaining between them. Germline V gives CDR1 MNHEY, CDR2 SVGAGI. CDR3 DNA sequence: TGTGCCAGCAGTTACTCCCCCCGGGACGAGCAGTACTTC. This sequence encodes CASSYSPRDEQYF.

This chain connects TRBV11-2 to TRBJ2-3; D is unresolved. V dropped 4 bases and J dropped 3 bases, with 11 bases sitting between them. The CDR3 contains 14 residues. Germline lookup yields CDR1 SGHAT and CDR2 FQNNGV. As DNA, the CDR3 is TGTGCCAGCAGCTCCTCCTCCGGGACAGATACGCAGTATTTT. This codes for CASSSSSGTDTQYF.

This clone has only one observation. The CDR3 region has the DNA TGTGCCACCAGTGATCCGGGAGAATTTTATGGCTACACCTTC. This translates into CATSDPGEFYGYTF. This rearrangement joins TRBV24-1 to TRBJ1-2; D is ambiguous. In germline, CDR1 is KGHDR, CDR2 SFDVKD. V was cut by 3 bases and J by 5 bases, with 12 bases left in between. CDR3 length: 14 residues.

This chain connects TRBV6-5 to TRBJ1-2; TRBD1 might be the D (6 bases). Trimming shortened V by 7 bases and J by 4 bases, and 13 bases separated the two germline ends. Germline assignment: CDR1 MNHEY and CDR2 SVGAGI. This CDR3 is built from 13 residues. The CDR3 reads CASTRTDGYGYTF. As DNA, the CDR3 is TGTGCCAGCACCCGGACAGATGGCTATGGCTACACCTTC.

The chain combines TRBV10-3 with TRBJ1-2; D might be TRBD1 (5 bases). Germline values: CDR1 ENHRY, CDR2 SYGVKD. The ends were cut back, 0 bases at V and 2 bases at J, with 13 bases in the middle. The CDR3 is 16 amino acids. The DNA of the CDR3 is TGTGCCATCAGTGAGTCGAGTTTCGGGGGAAACTATGGCTACACCTTC. It encodes CAISESSFGGNYGYTF.

The chain links TRBV18 to TRBJ2-1, with 7 bases lining up with TRBD2. Germline V gene data show CDR1 as KGHSH and CDR2 as LQKENI. CDR3 size: 16 residues. Trimming cost V 0 bases and J 2 bases; bases outside gene matches: 4. The CDR3 bases are TGTGCCAGCTCACCACCCCGAGCGGGGACCTACAATGAGCAGTTCTTC. Residues: CASSPPRAGTYNEQFF.

The chain uses TRBV3-1 (or the pseudogene TRBV3-2) and TRBJ1-3; D perhaps matches TRBD1 (5 bases). CDR1 and CDR2 from the germline V gene are LGHDT and YNNKEL (reference sequence). V was shortened by 3 bases and J by 5 bases, with 23 bases between the two germline ends. This CDR3 region has 18 residues. CDR3: CASSQDAVGHGYRNTIYF. In DNA form, the CDR3 reads TGTGCCAGCAGCCAGGATGCCGTCGGACACGGGTACCGAAACACCATATATTTT.

The V call is TRBV9, the J call TRBJ2-3; 7 bases fit TRBD1. Germline CDR1 SGDLS, CDR2 YYNGEE. The trim removed 4 bases at V and 5 bases at J, leaving 10 bases unmatched. The CDR3 runs 15 residues. This chain's CDR3 is CASSPFGTGEDTQYF. Written as DNA, the CDR3 is TGTGCCAGCAGCCCTTTCGGCACAGGGGAAGATACGCAGTATTTT. Based on the CDR3 plus reference TRBV9 and TRBJ2-3, the full variable domain is DSGVTQTPKHLITATGQRVTLRCSPRSGDLSVYWYQQSLDQGLQFLIQYYNGEERAKGNILERFSAQQFPDLHSELNLSSLELGDSALYFCASSPFGTGEDTQYFGPGTRLTVL.

This rearrangement joins TRBV6-5 to TRBJ1-1, with D maybe TRBD1 (5 bases). V was cut by 9 bases and J by 4 bases, with 12 bases left in between. The CDR3 runs 12 residues. The germline gives CDR1 MNHEY, CDR2 SVGAGI. The CDR3 loop is CASRRGGTEAFF. The CDR3 coding sequence is TGTGCCAGTCGAAGGGGAGGCACTGAAGCTTTCTTT.

This clone was observed a single time. This chain uses TRBV19 with TRBJ1-2; D not certain. The CDR3 covers 15 residues. Trimming shortened V by 3 bases and J by 4 bases, and 15 bases separated the two germline ends. Looked up from germline, CDR1 is LNHDA and CDR2 is SQIVND (reference sequence). CDR3: CASSISPTRPYGYTF. For the CDR3, the DNA is TGTGCCAGTAGTATCTCACCGACACGCCCCTATGGCTACACCTTC.

This chain joins TRBV4-1 and TRBJ1-3; tentative D call: TRBD1 (6 bases). V shed 1 base and J shed 1 base, with 23 bases lying between them. The CDR3 runs to 20 residues. Germline lookup yields CDR1 MGHRA and CDR2 YSYEKL. The CDR3 loop is CASSQATRAGAAASGNTIYF. Written as DNA, the CDR3 is TGCGCCAGCAGCCAAGCCACGAGGGCAGGGGCCGCCGCATCTGGAAACACCATATATTTT.

This clone has just a few counts. The rearrangement joins TRBV5-5 to TRBJ1-3; D is possibly TRBD1 (5 bases). Germline V gives CDR1 SGHKS, CDR2 YYEKEE (reference sequence). Trimming removed 4 bases at V and 7 bases at J, with 18 bases between. CDR3 size: 15 residues. The CDR3 here is CASSPRRDLTNTIYF. In DNA, the CDR3 is TGTGCCAGCAGCCCCCGGCGGGACCTTACGAACACCATATATTTT.

The chain carries TRBV21-1 and TRBJ1-3; the D call of TRBD1 is as the table states it, not checked on the DNA. TRBV21-1 is a documented pseudogene. This CDR3 is built from 17 residues. CDR3 nucleotide sequence: TGTGCCAGCAGCAAAAGCCCGGGACAGAATTTTGGAAACACCATATATTTT. Translating it yields CASSKSPGQNFGNTIYF.

The chain joins TRBV4-1 to TRBJ2-3, with D unclear. The CDR3 sequence is 11 residues long. Between the trimmed V and J ends, which lost 6 bases and 3 bases, there was a span of 4 bases. Germline V gene lookup returns CDR1 MGHRA and CDR2 YSYEKL. This chain's CDR3 is CASSLTDTQYF. The DNA for the CDR3 is TGCGCCAGCAGTCTAACAGATACGCAGTATTTT.

This sequence joins TRBV18 and TRBJ1-5; D might be TRBD1 (6 bases). CDR1 and CDR2 from the germline V gene are KGHSH and LQKENI. This CDR3 has 15 residues. V was clipped by 0 bases and J by 6 bases, with 12 bases between them. The CDR3 nucleotides read TGTGCCAGCTCACCACCGACGGGGGGCGGTCAGCCCCAGCATTTT. Encoded protein: CASSPPTGGGQPQHF.

The rearrangement uses TRBV6-5 and TRBJ1-3, with a weak D call TRBD1 (5 bases). Trimming stripped 2 bases from V and 0 bases from J, with 11 bases between. This CDR3 contains 16 residues. Germline V gene data show CDR1 as MNHEY and CDR2 as SVGAGI. CDR3 bases: TGTGCCAGCAGTTACACCTGGGGCCTCTCTGGAAACACCATATATTTT. It codes for CASSYTWGLSGNTIYF.

The V call is TRBV29-1, the J call TRBJ2-7, with TRBD1 matching 7 bases. Germline CDR1 SQVTM, CDR2 ANQGSEA. V lost 6 bases to trimming and J lost 1 base; unmatched junction nucleotides: 3. The CDR3 runs to 12 residues. The CDR3 region has the DNA TGCAGCGTGAAACAGGGGTCCTACGAGCAGTACTTC. Encoded protein: CSVKQGSYEQYF.

This chain links TRBV28 with TRBJ2-4; D is perhaps TRBD2 (5 bases). Looked up from germline, CDR1 is MDHEN and CDR2 is SYDVKM. V lost 2 bases, J lost 0 bases, and 11 bases lay in between. The CDR3 covers 16 residues. The CDR3 spells CASSLRSGVAKNIQYF. The CDR3 coding sequence is TGTGCCAGCAGTTTAAGGAGCGGCGTAGCCAAAAACATTCAGTACTTC.

The J gene is TRBJ1-3, the V gene TRBV6-5, with no clear D. Trimming took off 0 bases at V and 0 bases at J, with 9 bases between the two ends. The CDR3 is 16 amino acids. The V gene's germline CDR1 is MNHEY and CDR2 SVGAGI. The CDR3 DNA follows: TGTGCCAGCAGTTACTCGTCCCCCAGCTCTGGAAACACCATATATTTT. It specifies CASSYSSPSSGNTIYF.

The chain combines TRBV19 with TRBJ2-2, with D hard to call. The V and J ends lost 3 bases and 0 bases respectively, with 14 bases between them. This CDR3 contains 17 residues. CDR1 is LNHDA, CDR2 SQIVND, per germline (reference sequence). CDR3 in DNA: TGTGCCAGTAGTATTCGAGGCCGAACATCGAACACCGGGGAGCTGTTTTTT. Protein: CASSIRGRTSNTGELFF.

The V call is TRBV5-4, the J call TRBJ2-2, with D possibly being TRBD1 (6 bases). The V gene lost 5 bases and the J gene lost 6 bases, with 8 bases spanning the gap. The CDR3 consists of 12 residues. Germline V gene data show CDR1 as SGHNT and CDR2 as YYREEE (reference sequence). For the CDR3, the DNA is TGTGCCAGCAGGCCAGGGGCCGGGGAGCTGTTTTTT. Protein product: CASRPGAGELFF.